One sample yielded the 20 T cell receptor beta chains listed below, sequenced in a study of T cell responses to AZD1222 COVID-19 vaccine (dated by TCRdb to about 2021). The intended sense of this specimen's time point label: baseline before first vaccination. Preparation of the library involved the immunoSEQ multiplex PCR assay. TCRdb stores this immuneACCESS table with in-frame sequences only. Part of the clones is absent; in the studies checked, under half of the shortfall reflects unresolved V genes, and no reason is known for the rest. For this sample there are under 200,000 clones; over 75% appear just once. Clones ranked in the top ten supply roughly 1.6% of the sample. The input for sequencing was peripheral blood, taken on day 0 of AZD1222 vaccination. These receptors were obtained from an adult in good health.

The rearrangement uses TRBV28 and TRBJ2-7; D remains unclear. V gave up 3 bases and J gave up 1 base, with 7 bases separating them. Germline lookup yields CDR1 MDHEN and CDR2 SYDVKM. The CDR3 has 13 residues. CDR3 in amino acids: CASSFILSYEQYF. CDR3 DNA: TGTGCCAGCAGTTTTATCTTGTCCTACGAGCAGTACTTC.

V is TRBV6-2 or TRBV6-3 and J is TRBJ1-2; D is unresolved. V gave up 2 bases and J gave up 3 bases, with 13 bases separating them. Germline CDR1 reads MNHEY; CDR2 reads SVGEGT. This CDR3 has 15 residues. The DNA for the CDR3 is TGTGCCAGCAGTTACGGCAGCTTTACCTACTATGGCTACACCTTC. Its protein product is CASSYGSFTYYGYTF.

The V call is TRBV7-2, the J call TRBJ1-3; perhaps TRBD1 as D (6 bases). Trimming stripped 0 bases from V and 2 bases from J, with 11 bases between. The CDR3 totals 16 residues. Germline CDR1 and CDR2: SGHTA and FQGNSA. For the CDR3, the DNA is TGTGCCAGCAGCTTAGCACAGGGAAAAGCTGGAAACACCATATATTTT. It codes for CASSLAQGKAGNTIYF.

The chain joins TRBV5-1 to TRBJ1-1; D is perhaps TRBD1 (5 bases). This CDR3 has 14 amino acids. CDR1 is SGHRS and CDR2 is YFSETQ in the germline V gene. The V end lost 8 bases, the J end lost 5 bases, and 19 bases lay between the germline ends. The CDR3 loop reads CASGEGVVGTEAFF. CDR3 nucleotide sequence: TGCGCCAGTGGGGAAGGGGTGGTCGGGACTGAAGCTTTCTTT.

The chain combines TRBV30 with TRBJ1-2, with a weak D call TRBD1 (5 bases). This CDR3 is built from 12 residues. Germline CDR1 and CDR2: GTSNPN and SVGIG (reference sequence). Trimming took 3 bases from V and 8 from J, leaving 13 bases between them. The DNA for the CDR3 is TGTGCCTGGAGAGACGGATGGGGGGGCTACACCTTC. This translates into CAWRDGWGGYTF.

This clone is a singleton in its sample. CDR3 bases: TGTGCCAGCAGCCGCAGACAGACCCCGAGCTCCTATAATTCACCCCTCCACTTT. Amino acids: CASSRRQTPSSYNSPLHF. The V call is TRBV28, the J call TRBJ1-6; D perhaps matches TRBD1 (5 bases). CDR1 MDHEN and CDR2 SYDVKM come from the germline V gene. V lost 6 bases and J lost 0, with 18 bases in between. This CDR3 has 18 amino acids.

The V gene is TRBV19, the J gene TRBJ1-1; TRBD1 agrees at 7 bases. CDR3 length: 12 amino acids. Germline V CDR1 and CDR2: LNHDA, SQIVND (reference sequence). Trimming took 6 bases from V and 4 from J; bases not matched to a gene: 2. The CDR3 sequence: CASRKGATEAFF. CDR3 in DNA: TGTGCCAGTAGGAAGGGGGCCACTGAAGCTTTCTTT.

The CDR3 reads CASSHFGGAYPRGGYTF. CDR3 DNA: TGTGCCAGCAGTCACTTTGGGGGGGCCTACCCGAGGGGTGGCTACACCTTC. The chain carries TRBV28 and TRBJ1-2, with D perhaps TRBD1 (6 bases). The CDR3 length is 17 residues. Trimming took off 5 bases at V and 7 bases at J, with 26 bases between the two ends. Germline CDR1 MDHEN, CDR2 SYDVKM.

V and J are TRBV19 and TRBJ2-1; 16 positions agree with TRBD2. The trim removed 5 bases at V and 8 bases at J, leaving 6 bases unmatched. The CDR3 contains 16 residues. Germline values: CDR1 LNHDA, CDR2 SQIVND (reference sequence). The CDR3 sequence is CASSVGLAGGPDEQFF. Written as DNA, the CDR3 is TGTGCCAGTAGTGTGGGACTAGCGGGGGGGCCCGATGAGCAGTTCTTC. Combining the CDR3 with reference TRBV19 and TRBJ2-1 gives the whole variable domain DGGITQSPKYLFRKEGQNVTLSCEQNLNHDAMYWYRQDPGQGLRLIYYSQIVNDFQKGDIAEGYSVSREKKESFPLTVTSAQKNPTAFYLCASSVGLAGGPDEQFFGPGTRLTVL.

The V gene is TRBV19, the J gene TRBJ1-5, with D possibly TRBD1 on 5 matching bases. CDR1 and CDR2 from the germline V gene are LNHDA and SQIVND (reference sequence). The length of the CDR3 is 12 residues. Trimming took 11 bases from V and 2 from J, leaving 10 bases between them. CDR3 bases: TGTGCCGGGGGGGGTGGCAATCAGCCCCAGCATTTT. It encodes CAGGGGNQPQHF.

The chain carries TRBV4-1 and TRBJ1-4; D is uncertain. Looked up from germline, CDR1 is MGHRA and CDR2 is YSYEKL. This CDR3 comprises 18 residues. Trimming cost V 4 bases and J 3 bases, with 21 bases left between them. The CDR3 here is CASSLSRILPTSNEKLFF. In nucleotides, the CDR3 is TGCGCCAGCAGCCTATCCAGGATTCTACCAACATCTAATGAAAAACTGTTTTTT.

The V gene is TRBV5-8, the J gene TRBJ1-1, with D possibly being TRBD1 (5 bases). The CDR3 runs to 16 residues. Trimming stripped 10 bases from V and 0 bases from J, with 22 bases between. Germline CDR1 SGHTS, CDR2 YDEGEE. The CDR3 coding sequence is TGTGCCCACCCCCGGGGAGGGGAGTTCATGAACACTGAAGCTTTCTTT. Translation gives CAHPRGGEFMNTEAFF.

The chain carries TRBV30 and TRBJ1-1, with a weak D call TRBD1 (6 bases). With 8 bases removed from V and 4 bases from J, the gap between germline ends came to 14 bases. The CDR3 consists of 12 residues. Per germline, CDR1 GTSNPN and CDR2 SVGIG (reference sequence). CDR3 amino acids: CARRKGGTEAFF. CDR3 sequence (DNA): TGTGCCCGAAGGAAAGGGGGCACTGAAGCTTTCTTT. Using reference TRBV30 and TRBJ1-1 for the parts outside the CDR3, the full variable domain is SQTIHQWPATLVQPVGSPLSLECTVEGTSNPNLYWYRQAAGRGLQLLFYSVGIGQISSEVPQNLSASRPQDRQFILSSKKLLLSDSGFYLCARRKGGTEAFFGQGTRLTVV.

The V and J genes are TRBV9 and TRBJ2-7; the match to TRBD2 covers 8 bases. Trimming took 4 bases from V and 4 from J; bases not matched to a gene: 10. Germline CDR1 is SGDLS and CDR2 is YYNGEE. The CDR3 length is 15 residues. CDR3 region: CASSPFGGGVYEQYF. The DNA of the CDR3 is TGTGCCAGCAGCCCTTTCGGGGGGGGCGTATACGAGCAGTACTTC.

This clone was found many times. The chain carries TRBV6-5 and TRBJ2-3, with 11 positions matching TRBD2. CDR1 and CDR2 from the germline V gene are MNHEY and SVGAGI. The CDR3 totals 15 residues. After removal of 5 bases from V and 6 bases from J, the junction contained 7 bases not matched to a gene. The CDR3 loop reads CASSHSGGASDTQYF. DNA for the CDR3: TGTGCCAGCAGTCATAGCGGGGGGGCCTCCGATACGCAGTATTTT.

The V and J genes are TRBV28 and TRBJ2-7; D is possibly TRBD1 (5 bases). The V end lost 3 bases, the J end lost 7 bases, and 10 bases lay between the germline ends. The length of the CDR3 is 12 residues. The germline CDR1 and CDR2 sequences are MDHEN and SYDVKM. Written as DNA, the CDR3 is TGTGCCAGCAGTTTGGCAGGGCCGGAGCAGTACTTC. It translates to CASSLAGPEQYF. Full variable domain (remainder filled in from reference TRBV28 and TRBJ2-7): DVKVTQSSRYLVKRTGEKVFLECVQDMDHENMFWYRQDPGLGLRLIYFSYDVKMKEKGDIPEGYSVSREKKERFSLILESASTNQTSMYLCASSLAGPEQYFGPGTRLTVT.

This clone is a singleton in its sample. The rearrangement uses TRBV10-3 and TRBJ1-3; D is ambiguous. V gave up 6 bases and J gave up 0 bases, with 9 bases separating them. Germline V gene data show CDR1 as ENHRY and CDR2 as SYGVKD. The length of the CDR3 is 14 residues. CDR3 sequence (DNA): TGTGCCATCAGCGCACTAGACTCTGGAAACACCATATATTTT. Translation gives CAISALDSGNTIYF.

The V call is TRBV5-1, the J call TRBJ2-3; D possibly corresponds to TRBD2 (6 bases). CDR1 is SGHRS and CDR2 is YFSETQ in the germline V gene. Trimming cost V 0 bases and J 2 bases, with 13 bases left between them. The CDR3 runs 16 residues. The CDR3 DNA reads TGCGCCAGCAGCTTGGATGGGACTCTCCACACAGATACGCAGTATTTT. Its protein product is CASSLDGTLHTDTQYF.

The genes are TRBV6-2 or TRBV6-3 and TRBJ1-6, with unresolved D. The germline V gene has CDR1 MNHEY and CDR2 SVGEGT. V was cut by 3 bases and J by 10 bases, with 4 bases left in between. The CDR3 runs 11 residues. Here the CDR3 reads CASSYGSPLHF. The CDR3 DNA reads TGTGCCAGCAGTTATGGGTCACCCCTCCACTTT.

DNA of the CDR3: TGTGCCAGCAGCTTGGGGCAGGGGAGGCCTGAAGCTTTCTTT. Translated: CASSLGQGRPEAFF. The chain uses TRBV5-5 and TRBJ1-1; D is possibly TRBD1 (6 bases). Germline values: CDR1 SGHKS, CDR2 YYEKEE (reference sequence). The CDR3 length is 14 residues. V was pared by 0 bases and J by 6 bases, with 12 bases between. The full variable domain, completed using reference TRBV5-5 and TRBJ1-1, is DAGVTQSPTHLIKTRGQQVTLRCSPISGHKSVSWYQQVLGQGPQFIFQYYEKEERGRGNFPDRFSARQFPNYSSELNVNALLLGDSALYLCASSLGQGRPEAFFGQGTRLTVV.